The clone carrying this T cell receptor (beta chain) appeared a few times. Its antigen is as yet unknown. The CDR3 has 16 amino acids. With V trimmed by 3 bases and J by 12 bases, 16 bases remained unmatched. Germline V CDR1 and CDR2: MDHEN, SYDVKM. The data were obtained in a study of cytomegalovirus exposure and HLA in healthy donors. Use of 60 Vbeta and 13 Jbeta primers characterized the PCR. Clones were sequenced by immunoSEQ multiplex PCR, and TCRdb holds only the in-frame ones, with some missing. The sample yields around 110,000 clones, 70% to 80% seen once. All donors participated as healthy donors of bone marrow. General study points: By a later analysis, the bulk of CMV-associated TCR beta chains appeared HLA-restricted. Prediction of most subjects' HLA-A and HLA-B alleles by TCR beta sequences was reportedly accurate.

The specimen sequenced was PBMCs. This chain connects TRBV28 to TRBJ1-4; 7 bases are a match to TRBD1. This clonotype was obtained from a female donor in good health and CMV-seronegative. CDR3 nucleotide sequence: TGTGCCAGCAGTTTCAATCCACAGGGGCCGCCAGCACAACTGTTTTTT. Its protein is CASSFNPQGPPAQLFF.